This T cell receptor (beta chain) emerged from a study of blood T cell repertoires in COVID-19. Across the whole study: Italy, Spain and the United States were the sources of the convalescent and acute COVID-19 samples. The cDNA or gDNA used as material had been derived from T cells, B-cell-depleted T cells, or PBMCs.

The length of the CDR3 is 16 residues. J gave up 4 bases and V 5 bases, and 9 bases lay outside the gene matches. From germline, CDR1 is SEHNR and CDR2 FQNEAQ (reference sequence). Generated by immunoSEQ multiplex PCR, the TCRdb table keeps only in-frame clones and is missing some. The table includes roughly 26,000 clones, roughly 66% detected once. The sequenced sample consisted of peripheral blood. The rearrangement uses TRBV7-9 and TRBJ1-2; 11 nucleotides align to TRBD1. The receptor's source is a man in his sixties with active or convalescent COVID-19. CDR3 sequence reads: CASSRFRTGGGYGYTF. DNA of the CDR3: TGTGCCAGCAGCCGTTTCCGGACAGGGGGCGGCTATGGCTACACCTTC.